The clone carrying this T cell receptor (beta chain) was seen a handful of times. Its antigen is still unknown. Both iRepertoire HTBI primers and Arm-PCR of CDR3 regions were used to build the TCR beta libraries. As processed by the authors: Samples collectively showed some 60 TRBV and about 15 TRBJ segments. TCRdb called the multiplex PCR reads again in MiXCR, with one record for every CDR3 protein. Clone size and V and J calls follow TCRdb, not the original study. The top ten hold around 42% of the sample, which has 600,000 to 800,000 distinct CDR3 sequences, around 30% seen once. Time point denoted: persistent/refractory GD, antithyroid drugs over 5 years with positive TRAb. PBMC-extracted RNA yielded the TCR library. The ends were cut back, 7 bases at V and 6 bases at J, with 16 bases in the middle. The CDR3 has 13 amino acids. Germline V gene sequence: CDR1 SQVTM, CDR2 ANQGSEA. This record comes from a study of regulatory T cells in long-lasting Graves disease. Broader study findings: There was favoring of TRBV28, TRBJ1-2 and TRBJ2-5 in persistent disease. Reduced TCR diversity was observed in persistent Graves' patients versus newly diagnosed patients. The persistent group shared 3,000 or so public clonotypes, more than the approximately 890 shared by new patients.

The sample in question was peripheral blood mononuclear cells (PBMCs), obtained when the disease was refractory, from a patient treated with antithyroid drugs. This chain links TRBV29-1 with TRBJ2-4, with a weak D call TRBD1 (7 bases). The origin of this receptor is a female donor with Graves disease. CDR3 DNA: TGCAGCGCTGGCGGGCAGGGGGGAAACATTCAGTACTTC. Its protein product is CSAGGQGGNIQYF. Supplemented by reference TRBV29-1 and TRBJ2-4, the full variable domain reads SAVISQKPSRDICQRGTSLTIQCQVDSQVTMMFWYRQQPGQSLTLIATANQGSEATYESGFVIDKFPISRPNLTFSTLTVSNMSPEDSSIYLCSAGGQGGNIQYFGAGTRLSVL.